These 7 T cell receptor beta chains share one sample of origin, sequenced in a study of technical replicates of blood from several donors. Assay: immunoSEQ multiplex PCR; the TCRdb copy retains only in-frame clones and omits some. The table shows roughly 80,000 clones, with roughly 95% occurring only once. Sequencing was performed on T cells isolated from PBMCs. The source of these receptors is a human donor in good health.

V usage is TRBV5-5 and J usage is TRBJ1-3, with a tentative D call TRBD1 (6 bases). CDR1 and CDR2 from the germline V gene are SGHKS and YYEKEE (reference sequence). This CDR3 contains 16 residues. With 5 bases removed from V and 0 bases from J, the gap between germline ends came to 15 bases. The CDR3 region is CASSTGPVYSGNTIYF. In DNA, the CDR3 is TGTGCCAGCAGTACAGGGCCGGTATACTCTGGAAACACCATATATTTT.

The genes are TRBV9 and TRBJ2-1; D ambiguous. This CDR3 comprises 17 residues. Germline-derived CDR1 and CDR2 are SGDLS and YYNGEE. Trimming cost V 4 bases and J 0 bases, with 17 bases left between them. DNA of the CDR3: TGTGCCAGCAGCCAGAGGTCGACGGCCAGCTCCTACAATGAGCAGTTCTTC. Amino acid sequence: CASSQRSTASSYNEQFF.

The chain combines TRBV7-3 with TRBJ1-1; perhaps TRBD1 as D (5 bases). V was cut by 0 bases and J by 1 base, with 9 bases left in between. Germline V gene data show CDR1 as SGHTA and CDR2 as FQGTGA. This CDR3 comprises 15 residues. In nucleotides, the CDR3 is TGTGCCAGCAGCTTAACGGGAGGGGAGAACACTGAAGCTTTCTTT. Translating it yields CASSLTGGENTEAFF.

The CDR3 DNA reads as TGTGCCAGCATCGTAGCGGGTAACGCAGATACGCAGTATTTT. Its protein product is CASIVAGNADTQYF. The J gene is TRBJ2-3, the V gene TRBV28, with 7 positions matching TRBD2. CDR1 and CDR2 (germline): MDHEN, SYDVKM. The CDR3 length is 14 residues. V lost 7 bases and J lost 4; bases outside the gene matches: 8.

This rearrangement joins TRBV7-2 to TRBJ1-4; no firm D call. V lost 4 bases to trimming and J lost 5 bases, with 14 bases between them. The CDR3 spans 15 residues. CDR1 SGHTA and CDR2 FQGNSA come from the germline V gene. CDR3 in DNA: TGTGCCAGCAGCTGGGAGGGATCGGGGAATGAAAAACTGTTTTTT. This codes for CASSWEGSGNEKLFF. The variable domain in full, completed from reference TRBV7-2 and TRBJ1-4, reads GAGVSQSPSNKVTEKGKDVELRCDPISGHTALYWYRQSLGQGLEFLIYFQGNSAPDKSGLPSDRFSAERTGGSVSTLTIQRTQQEDSAVYLCASSWEGSGNEKLFFGSGTQLSVL.

The rearrangement uses TRBV4-1 and TRBJ2-1; no definite D call. V dropped 3 bases and J dropped 3 bases, with 18 bases sitting between them. The CDR3 consists of 17 residues. Germline CDR1 reads MGHRA; CDR2 reads YSYEKL. The CDR3 protein is CASSQGPVGRYYNEQFF. The DNA for the CDR3 is TGCGCCAGCAGCCAGGGTCCGGTCGGCAGGTACTACAATGAGCAGTTCTTC.

This clone was picked up one time. V gene TRBV7-3 combines with J gene TRBJ2-7, with 10 bases that match TRBD1. The CDR3 covers 17 residues. V gave up 5 bases and J gave up 7 bases; unmatched junction bases: 17. The germline CDR1 and CDR2 sequences are SGHTA and FQGTGA. The CDR3: CASSQKGAGTGVEEQYF. CDR3 sequence (DNA): TGTGCCAGCAGCCAAAAGGGGGCCGGGACAGGGGTTGAAGAGCAGTACTTC.